This entry is about one TCR beta chain. Using immunoSEQ multiplex PCR, the repertoire was profiled, and TCRdb retains in-frame clones only, with some absent. This sample has 15,000 to 20,000 clones; over 70% occur once, and the top ten carry less than 30%. This CDR3 has 14 amino acids. Germline-derived CDR1 and CDR2 are MNHEY and SVGAGI. Trimming stripped 0 bases from V and 0 bases from J, with 4 bases between. These data belong to a study of T cells in tumors after PD-1 blockade. The chain links TRBV6-5 to TRBJ2-3, with no clear D. This TCR was sampled from a human donor with advanced basal cell or squamous cell carcinoma (not recorded which). The sequenced sample was PBMCs, obtained after anti-PD-1 therapy. For the CDR3, the DNA is TGTGCCAGCAGTTACTCTCTTAGCACAGATACGCAGTATTTT. Translating it yields CASSYSLSTDTQYF.